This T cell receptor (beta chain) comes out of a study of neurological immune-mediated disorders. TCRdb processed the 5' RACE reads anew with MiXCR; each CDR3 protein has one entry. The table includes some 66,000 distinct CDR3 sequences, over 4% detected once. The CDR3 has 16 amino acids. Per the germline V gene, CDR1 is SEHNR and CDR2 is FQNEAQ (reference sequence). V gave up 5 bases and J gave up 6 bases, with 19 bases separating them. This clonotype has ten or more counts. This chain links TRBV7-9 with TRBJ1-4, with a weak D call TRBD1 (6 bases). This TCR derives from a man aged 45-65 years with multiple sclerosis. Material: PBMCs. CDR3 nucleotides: TGTGCCAGCAGCAAAAGACAGGCTCTTGGGGATGAAAAACTGTTTTTT. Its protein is CASSKRQALGDEKLFF.